The sequence of this TCR beta chain was determined in a study of Graves' ophthalmopathy and Graves' hyperthyroidism. Across the study: Before any treatment was given, at initial diagnosis, peripheral blood was collected.

From RNA, the CDR3 regions of TCR beta chains were amplified and sequenced. In the first round, RT-PCR was carried out with HTBI primers, and a multiplex PCR formed the second round. One entry per CDR3 protein, called by TCRdb with MiXCR from the multiplex PCR reads. This sample carries 40,000 to 50,000 distinct CDR3 sequences, under 65% of them seen once, and the ten largest clones take around 19%. V shed 1 base and J shed 16 bases, with 23 bases lying between them. The CDR3 has 15 amino acids. CDR1 and CDR2 (germline): SGHRS, YFSETQ. Having ophthalmopathy, the donors showed moderate-to-severe activity, CAS ≥3 and NOSPECS ≥4, with disease lasting under 3 months. PBMCs came from roughly 9.2 ml of fresh peripheral blood.

This clonotype was sampled from an adult man with Graves' ophthalmopathy. The material sequenced was peripheral blood. The chain links TRBV5-1 to TRBJ1-4, with D maybe TRBD1 (6 bases). CDR3 nucleotides: TGCGCCAGCAGCTTGACGGGGGCGCGGTATGAAGAACCGTTTTTT. Its protein is CASSLTGARYEEPFF.